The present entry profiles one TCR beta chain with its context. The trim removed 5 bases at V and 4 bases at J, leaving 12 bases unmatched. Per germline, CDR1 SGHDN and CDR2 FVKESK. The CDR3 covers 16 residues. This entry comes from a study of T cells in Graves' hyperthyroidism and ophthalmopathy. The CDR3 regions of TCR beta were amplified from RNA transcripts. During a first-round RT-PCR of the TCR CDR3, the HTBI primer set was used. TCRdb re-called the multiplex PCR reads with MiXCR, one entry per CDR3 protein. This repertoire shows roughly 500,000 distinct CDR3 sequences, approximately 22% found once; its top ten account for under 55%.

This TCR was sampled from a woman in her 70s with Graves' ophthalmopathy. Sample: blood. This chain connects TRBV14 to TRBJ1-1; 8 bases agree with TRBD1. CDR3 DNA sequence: TGTGCCAGCAGCGTTTGGACAGGGCCCATGAGCACTGAAGCTTTCTTT. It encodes CASSVWTGPMSTEAFF. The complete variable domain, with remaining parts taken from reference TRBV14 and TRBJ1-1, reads EAGVTQFPSHSVIEKGQTVTLRCDPISGHDNLYWYRRVMGKEIKFLLHFVKESKQDESGMPNNRFLAERTGGTYSTLKVQPAELEDSGVYFCASSVWTGPMSTEAFFGQGTRLTVV.